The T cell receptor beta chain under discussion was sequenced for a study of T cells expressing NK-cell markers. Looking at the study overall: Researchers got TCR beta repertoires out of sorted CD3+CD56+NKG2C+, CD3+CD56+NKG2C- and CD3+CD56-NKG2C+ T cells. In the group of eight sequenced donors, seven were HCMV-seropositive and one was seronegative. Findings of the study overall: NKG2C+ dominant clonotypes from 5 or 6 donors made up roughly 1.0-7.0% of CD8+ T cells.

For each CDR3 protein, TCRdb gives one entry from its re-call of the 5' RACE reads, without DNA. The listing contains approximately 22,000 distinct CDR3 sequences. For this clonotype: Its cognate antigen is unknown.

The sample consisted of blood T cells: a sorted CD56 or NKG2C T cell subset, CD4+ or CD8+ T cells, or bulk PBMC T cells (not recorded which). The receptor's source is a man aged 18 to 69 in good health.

The CDR3 is CASRMTQGENYGYTF. The chain links TRBV5-5 to TRBJ1-2; TCRdb reports TRBD1, a call that lacks DNA to check it against. Germline V lookup: CDR1 SGHKS, CDR2 YYEKEE (reference sequence). The CDR3 covers 15 residues.